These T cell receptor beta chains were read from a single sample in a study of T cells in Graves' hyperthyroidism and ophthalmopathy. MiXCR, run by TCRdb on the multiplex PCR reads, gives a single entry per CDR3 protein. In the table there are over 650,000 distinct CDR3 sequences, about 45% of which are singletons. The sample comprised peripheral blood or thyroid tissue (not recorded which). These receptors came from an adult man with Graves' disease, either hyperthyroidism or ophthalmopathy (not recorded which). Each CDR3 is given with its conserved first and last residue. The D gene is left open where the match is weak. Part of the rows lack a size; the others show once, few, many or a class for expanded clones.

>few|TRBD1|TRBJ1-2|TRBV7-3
CASGTAPDGYTF
TGTGCCAGCGGGACAGCACCCGATGGCTACACCTTC
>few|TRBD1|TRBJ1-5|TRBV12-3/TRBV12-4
CASSSPGGGQPQHF
TGTGCCAGCAGTTCCCCAGGGGGTGGTCAGCCCCAGCATTTT
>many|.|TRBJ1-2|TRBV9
CASSIGGGSYGYTF
TGTGCCAGCAGCATCGGGGGAGGGAGCTATGGCTACACCTTC
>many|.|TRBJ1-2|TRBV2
CASRAQAGYTF
TGTGCCAGCAGGGCTCAGGCCGGCTACACCTTC
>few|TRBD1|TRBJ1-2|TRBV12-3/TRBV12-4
CASSFHRGDYGYTF
TGTGCCAGCAGTTTTCACAGGGGTGACTATGGCTACACCTTC
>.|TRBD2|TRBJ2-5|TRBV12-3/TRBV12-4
CASSSGLAGLVYQYF
TGTGCCAGCAGTTCCGGACTAGCGGGACTTGTTTACCAGTACTTC
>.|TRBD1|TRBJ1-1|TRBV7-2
CASSSVGGRGGTEAFF
TGTGCCAGCAGCTCAGTGGGGGGCAGGGGGGGCACTGAAGCTTTCTTT
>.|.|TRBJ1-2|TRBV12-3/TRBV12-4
CASSLAGAPYGYTF
TGTGCCAGCAGTTTAGCAGGGGCTCCCTATGGCTACACCTTC
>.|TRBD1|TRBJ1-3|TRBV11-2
CASSSWTGPQGTIYF
TGTGCCAGCAGCTCCTGGACAGGGCCCCAAGGCACCATATATTTT
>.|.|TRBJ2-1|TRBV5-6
CASSLVDEQFF
TGTGCCAGCAGCTTAGTCGATGAGCAGTTCTTC
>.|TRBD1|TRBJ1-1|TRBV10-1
CASSDYRGATEAFF
TGTGCCAGCAGTGATTACAGGGGTGCCACTGAAGCTTTCTTT
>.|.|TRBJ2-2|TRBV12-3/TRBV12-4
CASSFGLGRTGELFF
TGTGCCAGCAGTTTCGGACTGGGGCGGACCGGGGAGCTGTTTTTT
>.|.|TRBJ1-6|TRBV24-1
CATSVTDYNSPLHF
TGTGCCACCAGCGTGACAGACTATAATTCACCCCTCCACTTC
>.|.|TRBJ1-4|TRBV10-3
CAISESTGLGNEKLFF
TGTGCCATCAGTGAGTCGACGGGGCTAGGGAATGAAAAACTGTTTTTT
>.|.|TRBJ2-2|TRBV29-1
CSPSVDSQRNTGELFF
TGCAGCCCATCGGTGGATAGCCAGCGGAACACCGGGGAGCTGTTTTTT
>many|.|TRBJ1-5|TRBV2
CASSRTPGKHF
TGTGCCAGCAGTCGGACACCCGGAAAGCATTTT
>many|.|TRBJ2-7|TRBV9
CASSADGDLDEQYF
TGTGCCAGCAGCGCGGACGGTGACCTTGACGAGCAGTACTTC
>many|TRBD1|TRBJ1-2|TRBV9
CASSVPTGTGRGYTF
TGTGCCAGCAGCGTACCCACCGGGACAGGGCGCGGCTACACCTTC
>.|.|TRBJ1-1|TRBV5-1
CASSLGARTEAFF
TGCGCCAGCAGCTTGGGGGCAAGGACTGAAGCTTTCTTT
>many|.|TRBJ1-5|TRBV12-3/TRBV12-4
CASSQGQPQHF
TGTGCCAGCAGCCAGGGTCAGCCCCAGCATTTT
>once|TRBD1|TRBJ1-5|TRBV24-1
CATSSTGDYEHF
TGTGCCACCAGTTCGACAGGGGACTACGAGCATTTT
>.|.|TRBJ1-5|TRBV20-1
CSARDGAGWGYSNQPQHF
TGCAGTGCTAGAGATGGCGCAGGGTGGGGGTATAGCAATCAGCCCCAGCATTTT
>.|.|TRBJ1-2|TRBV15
CATSRGRGGGYTF
TGTGCCACCAGCAGAGGGAGGGGGGGAGGCTACACCTTC
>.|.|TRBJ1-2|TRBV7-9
CASSPTPPRSYGYTF
TGTGCCAGCAGCCCGACGCCCCCTCGCTCGTATGGCTACACCTTC
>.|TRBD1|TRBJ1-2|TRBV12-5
CASSATDRGGYGYTF
TGTGCCAGCAGTGCAACTGACAGGGGAGGCTATGGCTACACCTTC
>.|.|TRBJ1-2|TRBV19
CASSIGGASYGYTF
TGTGCCAGTAGTATAGGCGGGGCCTCCTATGGCTACACCTTC
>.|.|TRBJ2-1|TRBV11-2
CASSLDRGLTYNEQFF
TGTGCCAGCAGCTTAGACAGGGGACTGACCTACAATGAGCAGTTCTTC
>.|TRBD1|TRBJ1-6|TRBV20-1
CSARPGQGLSPLHF
TGCAGTGCGAGACCGGGACAGGGCCTTTCACCCCTCCACTTT
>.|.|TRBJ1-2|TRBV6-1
CASSDLSLPGANYGYTF
TGTGCCAGCAGTGATTTGTCCCTGCCAGGAGCTAACTATGGCTACACCTTC
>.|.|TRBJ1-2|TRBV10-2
CATKEYRNYGYTF
TGCGCCACCAAGGAGTACAGGAACTATGGCTACACCTTC
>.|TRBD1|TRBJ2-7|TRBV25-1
CASSEDRALEQYF
TGTGCCAGCAGTGAAGACAGGGCCCTCGAGCAGTACTTC
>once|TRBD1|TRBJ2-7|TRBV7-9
CASSQRQGATYEQYF
TGTGCCAGCAGTCAGAGGCAGGGGGCAACCTACGAGCAGTACTTC
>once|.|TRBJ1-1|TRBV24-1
CATSGTTGSNTEAFF
TGTGCCACCAGTGGAACGACAGGCTCGAACACTGAAGCTTTCTTT
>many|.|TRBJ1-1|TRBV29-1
CSVDGLPAGTEAFF
TGCAGCGTAGATGGGCTGCCGGCGGGTACTGAAGCTTTCTTT
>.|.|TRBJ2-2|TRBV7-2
CASSPRTPNTGELFF
TGTGCCAGCAGCCCCAGGACTCCGAACACCGGGGAGCTGTTTTTT
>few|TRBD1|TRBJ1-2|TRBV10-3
CAISSSGTGKTNGYTF
TGTGCCATCAGTTCTTCCGGGACAGGGAAAACAAATGGCTACACCTTC
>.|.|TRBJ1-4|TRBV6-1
CASSEVLAGGANEKLFF
TGTGCCAGCAGTGAAGTGCTAGCGGGAGGGGCTAATGAAAAACTGTTTTTT
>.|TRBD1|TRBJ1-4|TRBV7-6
CASSMFTGDEKLFF
TGTGCCAGCAGCATGTTCACAGGGGATGAAAAACTGTTTTTT
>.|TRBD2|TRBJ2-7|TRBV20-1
CSASQAGGPKNEQYF
TGCAGTGCTTCTCAAGCGGGAGGGCCGAAGAACGAGCAGTACTTC
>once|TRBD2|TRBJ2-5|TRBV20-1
CSASLSGTSVAETQYF
TGCAGTGCTAGTCTCTCCGGGACTAGCGTAGCGGAGACCCAGTACTTC
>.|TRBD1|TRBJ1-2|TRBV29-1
CSVPPGQTNYGYTF
TGCAGCGTTCCTCCGGGACAGACTAACTATGGCTACACCTTC
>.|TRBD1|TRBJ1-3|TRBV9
CASSSTGTGAGNTIYF
TGTGCCAGCAGCTCGACCGGGACAGGGGCTGGAAACACCATATATTTT
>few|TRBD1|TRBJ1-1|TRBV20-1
CSAWGTGEFEAFF
TGCAGTGCTTGGGGGACAGGGGAATTTGAAGCTTTCTTT
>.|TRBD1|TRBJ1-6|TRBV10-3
CASQGDNSPLHF
TGTGCCTCACAGGGGGATAATTCACCCCTCCACTTT
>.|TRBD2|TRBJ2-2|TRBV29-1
CSVALFVSSGANTGELFF
TGCAGCGTTGCCCTCTTCGTCTCTAGCGGGGCGAACACCGGGGAGCTGTTTTTT
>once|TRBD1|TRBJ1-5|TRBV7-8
CASSQDRVAPQHF
TGTGCCAGCAGTCAAGACAGGGTGGCGCCCCAGCATTTT
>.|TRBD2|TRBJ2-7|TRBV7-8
CASSLRTSGTLSVYEQYF
TGTGCCAGCAGTCTACGGACTAGCGGGACGCTTTCTGTCTACGAGCAGTACTTC
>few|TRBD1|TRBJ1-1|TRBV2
CASSHGQGRGNTEAFF
TGTGCCAGCAGTCATGGACAGGGAAGAGGGAACACTGAAGCTTTCTTT
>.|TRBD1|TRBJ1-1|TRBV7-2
CASSYGTGGMNTEAFF
TGTGCCAGCAGCTATGGGACAGGGGGGATGAACACTGAAGCTTTCTTT
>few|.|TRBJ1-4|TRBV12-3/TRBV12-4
CASSLLDGLSEKLFF
TGTGCCAGCAGTCTGCTGGACGGCCTTAGTGAAAAACTGTTTTTT
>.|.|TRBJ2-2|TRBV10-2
CASSQDLGGGELFF
TGTGCCAGCAGCCAAGATCTGGGGGGCGGGGAGCTGTTTTTT
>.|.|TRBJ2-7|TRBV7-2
CASSRGLNSYEQYF
TGTGCCAGCAGTCGCGGACTAAACTCCTACGAGCAGTACTTC
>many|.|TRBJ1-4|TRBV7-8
CASSLWDGEKLFF
TGTGCCAGCAGCTTATGGGACGGTGAAAAACTGTTTTTT
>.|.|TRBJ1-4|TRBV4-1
CASSSEQAATNEKLFF
TGCGCCAGCAGCTCAGAACAGGCCGCAACTAATGAAAAACTGTTTTTT
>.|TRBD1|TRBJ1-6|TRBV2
CASRTGGYSPLHF
TGTGCCAGCAGGACAGGGGGGTATTCACCCCTCCACTTT
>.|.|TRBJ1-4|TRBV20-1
CSAARVGAPTNEKLFF
TGCAGTGCCGCCCGTGTAGGGGCCCCAACTAATGAAAAACTGTTTTTT
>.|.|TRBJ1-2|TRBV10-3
CAISDSGSYGYTF
TGTGCCATCAGTGACTCAGGGAGCTATGGCTACACCTTC
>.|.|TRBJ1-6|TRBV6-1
CASSEVPVQASSYNSPLHF
TGTGCCAGCAGTGAAGTGCCCGTACAGGCAAGCTCCTATAATTCACCCCTCCACTTT
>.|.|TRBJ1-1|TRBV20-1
CSAKDRNQLTEAFF
TGCAGTGCTAAAGACAGAAACCAATTGACTGAAGCTTTCTTT